The 12 T cell receptor beta chains reported below all come from one sample, sequenced in a study of T cell responses to AZD1222 COVID-19 vaccine. Method: immunoSEQ multiplex PCR; TCRdb's copy keeps in-frame clones and lacks some. The sample lists under 150,000 clones, 90% occurring once. The sample in question was peripheral blood, obtained on day 0 of AZD1222 vaccination. All receptors derive from an adult in good health.

V gene TRBV29-1 combines with J gene TRBJ2-1, with 8 bases that match TRBD2. The J segment lost 4 bases and the V segment lost 6 bases, leaving 8 bases of the junction unmatched. The CDR3 is 14 amino acids. The germline V gene encodes CDR1 SQVTM and CDR2 ANQGSEA. The CDR3 here is CSVDDSGMYNEQFF. CDR3 DNA sequence: TGCAGCGTGGACGATAGCGGGATGTACAATGAGCAGTTCTTC.

The chain has TRBV5-1 and TRBJ1-5, with D maybe TRBD1 (5 bases). Trimming left V 1 base short and J 3 bases short, with 14 bases between. Germline values: CDR1 SGHRS, CDR2 YFSETQ. The CDR3 has 16 residues. The CDR3 bases are TGCGCCAGCAGCTTGACAGGACCCGCGGTCAATCAGCCCCAGCATTTT. Translated, it gives CASSLTGPAVNQPQHF.

The chain has TRBV28 and TRBJ2-3; D unclear. This CDR3 is built from 15 residues. Trimming took off 7 bases at V and 5 bases at J, with 19 bases between the two ends. The germline gives CDR1 MDHEN, CDR2 SYDVKM. The CDR3 sequence: CASNPSFSRGDTQYF. The CDR3 nucleotides read TGTGCCAGCAATCCCTCGTTTAGCCGAGGAGATACGCAGTATTTT.

The chain combines TRBV28 with TRBJ1-4; 12 nucleotides line up with TRBD1. CDR1 and CDR2 from the germline V gene are MDHEN and SYDVKM. With 4 bases clipped from V and 4 bases from J, the junction kept 7 bases outside the gene matches. This CDR3 has 17 amino acids. CDR3 loop: CASSSPGQGARNEKLFF. The CDR3 DNA follows: TGTGCCAGCAGTTCTCCGGGACAGGGGGCCCGTAATGAAAAACTGTTTTTT.

The chain links TRBV2 to TRBJ1-5; 8 bases line up with TRBD1. Germline-derived CDR1 and CDR2 are SNHLY and FYNNEI. The V and J ends lost 6 bases and 4 bases, in that order; junction bases with no gene match: 5. The CDR3 extends over 14 amino acids. The CDR3 DNA is TGTGCCAGCAGGGAGGACAGGGCAAATCAGCCCCAGCATTTT. Translation: CASREDRANQPQHF.

This clone was picked up one time. V is TRBV20-1 and J is TRBJ1-1; D not certain. CDR1 and CDR2 (germline): DFQATT, SNEGSKA (reference sequence). Trimming left V 3 bases short and J 0 bases short, with 5 bases between. The CDR3 is 12 residues long. The CDR3, as DNA: TGCAGTGCTAGTCCTTTGAACACTGAAGCTTTCTTT. This gives the protein CSASPLNTEAFF.

This clone was found once. The V call is TRBV5-8, the J call TRBJ1-4; TRBD1 is a possible D gene (6 bases). CDR3 size: 15 residues. V was shortened by 0 bases and J by 4 bases, with 10 bases between the two germline ends. The germline CDR1 and CDR2 sequences are SGHTS and YDEGEE. Here the CDR3 DNA reads TGTGCCAGCAGCTTGGGACAGGAACTTAATGAAAAACTGTTTTTT. This codes for CASSLGQELNEKLFF.

V gene TRBV4-1 combines with J gene TRBJ1-1; 9 bases are a match to TRBD1. The junction had 3 bases not matched to a gene; V was cut back by 6 bases and J by 1 base. Germline V gives CDR1 MGHRA, CDR2 YSYEKL. The CDR3 has 14 residues. The CDR3 DNA sequence: TGCGCCAGCAGGGGGGGACAGGGGAACACTGAAGCTTTCTTT. It codes for CASRGGQGNTEAFF.

The J gene is TRBJ1-5, the V gene TRBV6-4; D remains unclear. This CDR3 has 15 residues. Between the trimmed V and J ends, which lost 2 bases and 0 bases, there was a span of 8 bases. CDR1 MRHNA and CDR2 SNTAGT come from the germline V gene. The CDR3 is CASSDEWSSNQPQHF. In nucleotides, the CDR3 is TGTGCCAGCAGTGACGAATGGAGTAGCAATCAGCCCCAGCATTTT.

J is TRBJ2-3 and V is TRBV14; D is unresolved. V lost 3 bases to trimming and J lost 4 bases, with 5 bases between them. Germline CDR1 SGHDN, CDR2 FVKESK. The CDR3 totals 12 residues. CDR3 nucleotides: TGTGCCAGCAGCCACCGTCCAGATACGCAGTATTTT. It specifies CASSHRPDTQYF.

The chain carries TRBV28 and TRBJ1-2; the match to TRBD1 covers 7 bases. CDR1 and CDR2 from the germline V gene are MDHEN and SYDVKM. The CDR3 length is 15 residues. V trimming: 5 bases; J trimming: 2 bases; junction bases outside the gene matches: 8. This CDR3 reads CASSAPTGYNYGYTF. CDR3 DNA: TGTGCCAGCAGTGCCCCGACAGGGTACAACTATGGCTACACCTTC.

The chain links TRBV28 to TRBJ1-5; D uncertain. Per germline, CDR1 MDHEN and CDR2 SYDVKM. The V gene lost 5 bases and the J gene lost 0 bases, with 8 bases spanning the gap. The CDR3 is 14 residues long. CDR3 in DNA: TGTGCCAGCAGTGTGGACGTTAGCAATCAGCCCCAGCATTTT. This encodes CASSVDVSNQPQHF.